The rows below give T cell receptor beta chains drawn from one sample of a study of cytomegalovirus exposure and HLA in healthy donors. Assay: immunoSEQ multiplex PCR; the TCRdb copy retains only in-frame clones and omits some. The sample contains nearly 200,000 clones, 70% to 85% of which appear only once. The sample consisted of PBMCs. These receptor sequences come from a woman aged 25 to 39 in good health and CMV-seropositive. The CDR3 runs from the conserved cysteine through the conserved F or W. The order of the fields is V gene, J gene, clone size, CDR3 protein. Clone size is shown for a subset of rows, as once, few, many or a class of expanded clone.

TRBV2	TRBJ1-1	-	CASSDVGRVTEAFF
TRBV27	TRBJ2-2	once	CASSLTGGGTGELFF
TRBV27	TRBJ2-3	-	CASSLAGGSHTQYF
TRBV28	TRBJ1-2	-	CASSAGLYGYTF
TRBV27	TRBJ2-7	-	CASSLTGLPYEQYF
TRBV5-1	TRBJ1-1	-	CASGRGDTEAFF
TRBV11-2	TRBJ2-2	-	CASSLGVNRGGELFF
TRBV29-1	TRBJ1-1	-	CSVDRANTEAFF
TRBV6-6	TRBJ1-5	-	CASSYNSYSNQPQHF
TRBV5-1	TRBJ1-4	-	CASSREGVNEKLFF
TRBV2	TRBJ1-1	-	CASTTDEAGGVSEAFF
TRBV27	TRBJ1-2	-	CASSFRDNYGYTF
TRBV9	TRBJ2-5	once	CASSGTSGKETQYF
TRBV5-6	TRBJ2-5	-	CASRPGTGGETQYF
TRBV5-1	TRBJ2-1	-	CASRVGTSGSYNEQFF
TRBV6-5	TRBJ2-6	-	CASSYSTGFGANVLTF
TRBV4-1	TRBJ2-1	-	CASSQGLAPSFGLFF
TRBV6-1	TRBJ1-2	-	CASSENPGLSRGYTF
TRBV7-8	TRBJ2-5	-	CASSLARMETQYF
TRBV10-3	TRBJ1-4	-	CAISAGATNEKLFF
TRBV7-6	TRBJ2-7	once	CASSPGTSFGEQYF
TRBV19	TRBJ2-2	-	CASNPGLAGDRTGELFF
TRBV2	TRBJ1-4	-	CASSPPGTGAWVNEKLFF
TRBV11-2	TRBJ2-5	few	CASSAGGETQYF
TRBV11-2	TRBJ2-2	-	CASSLAGASFLPGELFF
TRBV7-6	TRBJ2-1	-	CASSLEAPGLAGLSYNEQFF
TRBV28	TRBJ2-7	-	CASSSGQGHYEQYF
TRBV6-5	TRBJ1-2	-	CASSYSTLGERYTF
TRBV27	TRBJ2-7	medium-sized	CASSLTGRAEQYF
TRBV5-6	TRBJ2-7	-	CASSLLLGLSSYEQYF
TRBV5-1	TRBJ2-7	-	CASSPGTSGFYEQYF
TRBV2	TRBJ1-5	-	CASNTGGSQPQHF
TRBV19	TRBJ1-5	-	CASRSTVDSNQPQHF
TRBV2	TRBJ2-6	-	CASSGQESPGANVLTF
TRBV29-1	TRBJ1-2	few	CSVVGTGGLGYTF
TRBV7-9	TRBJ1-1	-	CASSRPGVDTEAFF
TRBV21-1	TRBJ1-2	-	CASSKDPTGDYGYTF
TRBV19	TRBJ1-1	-	CASRFTSADTEAFF
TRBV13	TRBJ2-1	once	CASSPSGTGYNEQFF
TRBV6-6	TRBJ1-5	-	CASILRDRGQPQHF
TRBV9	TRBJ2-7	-	CASSRTGGNYEQYF
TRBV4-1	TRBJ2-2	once	CASSAWNTGELFF
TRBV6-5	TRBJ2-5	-	CASSYSRLDLQETQYF
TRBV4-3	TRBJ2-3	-	CASSQDLGRGTDTQYF